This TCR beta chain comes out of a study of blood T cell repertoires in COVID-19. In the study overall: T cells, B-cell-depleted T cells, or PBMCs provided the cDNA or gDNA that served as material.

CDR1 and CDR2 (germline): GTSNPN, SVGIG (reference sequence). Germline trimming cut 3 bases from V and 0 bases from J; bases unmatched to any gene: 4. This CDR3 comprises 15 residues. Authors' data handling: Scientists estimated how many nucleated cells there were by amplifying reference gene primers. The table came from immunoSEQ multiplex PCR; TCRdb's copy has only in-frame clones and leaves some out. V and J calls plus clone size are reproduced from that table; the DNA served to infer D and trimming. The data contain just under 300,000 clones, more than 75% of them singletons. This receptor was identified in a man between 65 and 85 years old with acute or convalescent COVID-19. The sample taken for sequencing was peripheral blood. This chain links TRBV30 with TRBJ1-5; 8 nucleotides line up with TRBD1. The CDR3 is CAWRDRADSNQPQHF. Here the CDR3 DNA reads TGTGCCTGGAGGGACAGGGCTGATAGCAATCAGCCCCAGCATTTT. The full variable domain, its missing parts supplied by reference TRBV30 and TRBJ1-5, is SQTIHQWPATLVQPVGSPLSLECTVEGTSNPNLYWYRQAAGRGLQLLFYSVGIGQISSEVPQNLSASRPQDRQFILSSKKLLLSDSGFYLCAWRDRADSNQPQHFGDGTRLSIL.